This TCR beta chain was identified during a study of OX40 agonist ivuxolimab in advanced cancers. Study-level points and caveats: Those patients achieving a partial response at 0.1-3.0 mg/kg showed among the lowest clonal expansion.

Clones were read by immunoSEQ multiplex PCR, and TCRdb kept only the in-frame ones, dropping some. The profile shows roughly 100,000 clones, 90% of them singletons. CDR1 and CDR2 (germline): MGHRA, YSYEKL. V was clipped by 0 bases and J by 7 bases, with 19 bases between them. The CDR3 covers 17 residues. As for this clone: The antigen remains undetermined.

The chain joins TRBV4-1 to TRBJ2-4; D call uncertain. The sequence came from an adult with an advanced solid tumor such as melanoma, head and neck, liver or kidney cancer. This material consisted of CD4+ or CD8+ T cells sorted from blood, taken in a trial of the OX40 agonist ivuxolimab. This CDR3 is CASSQELGVFQKNIQYF. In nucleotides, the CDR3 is TGCGCCAGCAGCCAAGAACTGGGCGTCTTTCAAAAGAACATTCAGTACTTC.